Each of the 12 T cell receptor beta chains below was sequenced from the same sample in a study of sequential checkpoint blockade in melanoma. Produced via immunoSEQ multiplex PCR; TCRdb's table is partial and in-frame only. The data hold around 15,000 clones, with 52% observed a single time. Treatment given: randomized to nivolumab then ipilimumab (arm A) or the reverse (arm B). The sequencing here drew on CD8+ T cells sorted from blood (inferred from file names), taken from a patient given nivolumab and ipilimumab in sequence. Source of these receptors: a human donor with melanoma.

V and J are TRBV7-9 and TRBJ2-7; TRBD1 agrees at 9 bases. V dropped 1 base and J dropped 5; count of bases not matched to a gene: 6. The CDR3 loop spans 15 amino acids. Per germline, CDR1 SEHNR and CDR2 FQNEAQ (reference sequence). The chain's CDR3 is CASSLGTGASDEQYF. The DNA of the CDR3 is TGTGCCAGCAGCTTAGGGACAGGGGCTTCAGACGAGCAGTACTTC.

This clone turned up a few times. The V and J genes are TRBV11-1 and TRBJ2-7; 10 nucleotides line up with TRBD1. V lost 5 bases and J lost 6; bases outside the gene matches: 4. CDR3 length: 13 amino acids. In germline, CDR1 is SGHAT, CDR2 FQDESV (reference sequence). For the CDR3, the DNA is TGTGCCAGCAGCCCGGGGACAGGGGCCGAGCAGTACTTC. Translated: CASSPGTGAEQYF.

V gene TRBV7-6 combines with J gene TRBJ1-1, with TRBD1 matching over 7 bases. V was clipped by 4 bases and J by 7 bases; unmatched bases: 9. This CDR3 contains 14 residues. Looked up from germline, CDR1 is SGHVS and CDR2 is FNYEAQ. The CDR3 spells CASSSLGQLDEAFF. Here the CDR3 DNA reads TGTGCCAGCAGCTCCTTGGGACAGCTAGATGAAGCTTTCTTT.

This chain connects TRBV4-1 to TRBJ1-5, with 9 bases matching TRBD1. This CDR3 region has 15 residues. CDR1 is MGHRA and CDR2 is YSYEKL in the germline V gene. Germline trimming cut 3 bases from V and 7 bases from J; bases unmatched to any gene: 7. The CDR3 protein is CASSHHDRGEQPQHF. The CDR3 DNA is TGCGCCAGCAGCCACCATGACAGGGGGGAGCAGCCCCAGCATTTT.

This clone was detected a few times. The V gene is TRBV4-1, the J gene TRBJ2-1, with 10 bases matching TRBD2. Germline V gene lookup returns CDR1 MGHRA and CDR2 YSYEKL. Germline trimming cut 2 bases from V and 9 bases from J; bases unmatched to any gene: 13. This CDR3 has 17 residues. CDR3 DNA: TGCGCCAGCAGCCAAAGACAAGGTCTAGCGGGGGTGGGTGAGCAGTTCTTC. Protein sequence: CASSQRQGLAGVGEQFF.

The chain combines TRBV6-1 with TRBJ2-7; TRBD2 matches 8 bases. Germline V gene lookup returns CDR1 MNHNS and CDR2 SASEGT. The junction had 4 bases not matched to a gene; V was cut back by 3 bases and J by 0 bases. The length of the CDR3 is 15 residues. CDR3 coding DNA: TGTGCCAGCAGTGATAGCGGGACACTCTCCTACGAGCAGTACTTC. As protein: CASSDSGTLSYEQYF.

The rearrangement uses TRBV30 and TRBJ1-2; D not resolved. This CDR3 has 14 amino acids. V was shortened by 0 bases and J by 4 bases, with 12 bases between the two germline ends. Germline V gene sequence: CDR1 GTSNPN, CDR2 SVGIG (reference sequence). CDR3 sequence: CAWSVSVPGYGYTF. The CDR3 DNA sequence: TGTGCCTGGAGTGTATCGGTCCCCGGCTATGGCTACACCTTC.

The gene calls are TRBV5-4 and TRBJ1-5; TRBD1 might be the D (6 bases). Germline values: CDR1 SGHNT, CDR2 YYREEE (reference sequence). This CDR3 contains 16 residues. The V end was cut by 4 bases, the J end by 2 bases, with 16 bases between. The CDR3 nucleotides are TGTGCCAGCAGCCTAACAGGGATAAGGGGCAATCAGCCCCAGCATTTT. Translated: CASSLTGIRGNQPQHF.

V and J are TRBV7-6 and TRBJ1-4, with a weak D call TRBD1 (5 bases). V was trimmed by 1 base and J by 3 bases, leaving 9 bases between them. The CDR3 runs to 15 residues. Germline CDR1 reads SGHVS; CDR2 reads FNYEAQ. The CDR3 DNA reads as TGTGCCAGCAGCTTAGGTTCAGGGCCTAATGAAAAACTGTTTTTT. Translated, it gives CASSLGSGPNEKLFF.

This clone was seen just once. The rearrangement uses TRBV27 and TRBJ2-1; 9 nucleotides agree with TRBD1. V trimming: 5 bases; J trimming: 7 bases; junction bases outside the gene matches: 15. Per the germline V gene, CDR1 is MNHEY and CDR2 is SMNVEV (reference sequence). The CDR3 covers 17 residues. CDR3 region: CASSLIRQGDRLNEQFF. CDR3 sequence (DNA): TGTGCCAGCAGTCTAATTCGACAGGGGGACCGCTTGAATGAGCAGTTCTTC.

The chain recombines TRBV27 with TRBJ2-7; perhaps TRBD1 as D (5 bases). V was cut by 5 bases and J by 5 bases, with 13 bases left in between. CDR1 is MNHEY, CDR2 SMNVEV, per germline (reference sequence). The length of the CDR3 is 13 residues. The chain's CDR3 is CASSGWTSDEQYF. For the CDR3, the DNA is TGTGCCAGCAGTGGATGGACATCAGACGAGCAGTACTTC.

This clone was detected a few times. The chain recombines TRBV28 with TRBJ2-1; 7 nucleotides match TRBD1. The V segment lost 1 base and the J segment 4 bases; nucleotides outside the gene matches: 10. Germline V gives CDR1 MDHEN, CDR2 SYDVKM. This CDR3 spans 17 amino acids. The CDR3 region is CASSLSPDRFLYNEQFF. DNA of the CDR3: TGTGCCAGCAGTTTATCTCCGGACAGGTTCCTTTACAATGAGCAGTTCTTC. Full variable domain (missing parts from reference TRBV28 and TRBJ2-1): DVKVTQSSRYLVKRTGEKVFLECVQDMDHENMFWYRQDPGLGLRLIYFSYDVKMKEKGDIPEGYSVSREKKERFSLILESASTNQTSMYLCASSLSPDRFLYNEQFFGPGTRLTVL.